This T cell receptor beta chain was found in a study of cytomegalovirus exposure and HLA in healthy donors. Study-level information: The platform used for the approximately 120 validation repertoires matched that of the roughly 630 first-cohort repertoires, a later analysis reported. Whole-study findings and limits: One later analysis, an examination of the 120 validation repertoires, found that first-cohort TCR clusters tended to co-occur in them. The investigators catalogued 160 or so TCR beta chains as cytomegalovirus-associated. For most TCR sequences rarity was the rule, although some public TCRs occurred in many donors.

From germline, CDR1 is SGHVS and CDR2 FNYEAQ. Trimming took 1 base from V and 7 from J, leaving 19 bases between them. This CDR3 is built from 16 residues. This clone has more than one count but fewer than ten. The antigen is unknown. TCRdb keeps only in-frame clones here, not all; method: immunoSEQ multiplex PCR. The repertoire holds around 250,000 clones, with around 90% as singletons. Sample: PBMCs. The chain joins TRBV7-6 to TRBJ1-2, with a tentative D call TRBD1 (5 bases). The source of this sequence is a woman between 18 and 30 years old in good health and CMV-seronegative. The CDR3: CASSLEGPGEVGGYTF. The CDR3 DNA is TGTGCCAGCAGCTTAGAGGGTCCGGGGGAAGTGGGTGGCTACACCTTC.